This TCR beta chain came from a study of siplizumab effects on memory and regulatory T cells (dated by TCRdb to about 2019). For the wider study: The study examined how the anti-CD2 antibody siplizumab affects alloreactive T-cell subsets in allogeneic mixed lymphocyte reactions built from human PBMCs. Here is what the overall study found, with its caveats: Whether proliferating Tregs from siplizumab cultures were suppressive was not functionally confirmed. A naive or memory phenotype could not be assigned to roughly 80-97% of proliferating CD4+ or CD8+ clones. Siplizumab significantly reduced the cumulative frequency of alloreactive sequences traceable to unstimulated CD4+ memory T cells. Sequences below about 10^-5 frequency were poorly captured, so only a minor fraction of alloreactive clones could be mapped to unstimulated subsets. Among mappable alloreactive CD4+ clones, an average Treg-derived fraction of roughly 69% was observed with siplizumab, compared with roughly 25% in control reactions. Unstimulated naive T cells appeared more diverse than memory T cells, and naive cells seemed to contribute substantially to the alloresponse.

Unstimulated CD4+ memory cells were also sequenced in three donor pairs, together with CD4+ naive, CD8+ TEMRA, CD8+ naive and CD8+ effector memory subsets. TCRbeta CDR3 sequencing was performed on sorted unstimulated T cells and on proliferating T cells recovered from mixed lymphocyte reactions. Fresh whole blood from fewer than 12 HLA-typed healthy donors was used to isolate PBMCs. After removal of 0 bases from V and 15 bases from J, the junction retains 5 bases not matched to a gene. Taken from the germline V gene, the CDR1 and CDR2 loops are SGHRS and YFSETQ. Spanning cysteine to phenylalanine, the CDR3 consists of 12 amino acids. CDR3 DNA only is kept here, 36 bases in frame from base 1. The library was built by means of the immunoSEQ multiplex PCR assay. Approximately 100,000 TCR templates per sample were assayed on the deep sequencing platform. Genomic DNA extracted from sorted T cells was used for TCRbeta CDR3 sequencing. Per the authors' processing: Clonal analysis of TCRbeta CDR3 data was done in the R programming language. Comparing unstimulated samples against CFSE-low samples taken after the reaction was how alloreactive CD4+ and CD8+ clones were defined. By matching sequences to the repertoires of sorted unstimulated Treg and non-Treg cells, each alloreactive CD4+ clone was assigned a regulatory or non-regulatory origin. The table was pulled from immuneACCESS by TCRdb, which kept in-frame rearrangements only. Such tables lose some clones; where checked, under half of the loss comes from unresolved V genes, and the rest has no known cause. V, J and clone size reflect that table, while D and trimming were determined from the DNA. This sample has about 50,000 clones in its table, and approximately 97% of those were observed once. The ten largest clones capture around 0.6% of the sample.

This clone was detected once. It lacks a known antigen. Base qualities are not recorded, but no much larger clone differs from it by a single base. The chain joins TRBV5-1 to TRBJ2-1, and TRBD1 matches 8 of the central bases. The receptor comes from a human donor in good health. The sequenced material came from naive CD4+ T cells sorted from blood. Taken with the paper, the label for cell subset or site translates to: unstimulated naive T cells. The nucleotide sequence reads as follows: TGCGCCAGCAGCTTGGAAAGGACAGGGCGGTTCTTC. This sequence encodes CASSLERTGRFF. Outside the CDR3, residues come from the reference TRBV5-1 and TRBJ2-1 proteins, so the full variable domain is: KAGVTQTPRYLIKTRGQQVTLSCSPISGHRSVSWYQQTPGQGLQFLFEYFSETQRNKGNFPGRFSGRQFSNSRSEMNVSTLELGDSALYLCASSLERTGRFFGPGTRLTVL.